This T cell receptor (beta chain) was recorded in a study of T cell responses to AZD1222 COVID-19 vaccine. As regards this clone: Its cognate antigen is unknown.

CDR3 length: 16 residues. Germline-derived CDR1 and CDR2 are KGHSH and LQKENI. The junction had 2 bases not matched to a gene; V was cut back by 1 base and J by 8 bases. Study-level findings and limits: Reportedly, nearly half the spike-specific TCRs target unmutated variant regions. Repertoire sampling occurred only after the peak T cell response.

Clones were read by immunoSEQ multiplex PCR, and TCRdb kept only the in-frame ones, dropping some. Of roughly 75,000 clones listed, about four fifths were seen once; the top ten hold 8% to 10%. Sample: peripheral blood, taken on day 0 of AZD1222 vaccination. The chain recombines TRBV18 with TRBJ2-1, with TRBD2 matching over 16 bases. The clonotype comes from an adult in good health. CDR3 bases: TGTGCCAGCTCACCACGGGGACTAGCGGGGGGGCATGAGCAGTTCTTC. Residues: CASSPRGLAGGHEQFF.